Described below is a single T cell receptor beta chain sequence and its context. This specimen belongs to a study of blood T cells in healthy people across ages. For the second PCR, which ran for about 7 to 11 cycles, a sample-barcoded 5' primer and a J-beta primer mix were used. TCRdb fed the 5' RACE reads into MiXCR, producing one record per CDR3 protein. The table lists just over 1 million distinct CDR3 sequences, around 43% of them singletons. Germline V gives CDR1 SGHRS, CDR2 YFSETQ. The CDR3 spans 15 residues. Trimming stripped 9 bases from V and 4 bases from J, with 22 bases between. The sequenced sample consisted of blood. The V call is TRBV5-1, the J call TRBJ2-5, with a possible D match to TRBD1 (5 bases). The origin of this receptor is a woman aged 55 to 70 in good health. In DNA, the CDR3 is TGCGCCACCAAACCGTCAGGGATAAGTAGAGAGACCCAGTACTTC. Encoded protein: CATKPSGISRETQYF. The full variable domain, completed using reference TRBV5-1 and TRBJ2-5, is KAGVTQTPRYLIKTRGQQVTLSCSPISGHRSVSWYQQTPGQGLQFLFEYFSETQRNKGNFPGRFSGRQFSNSRSEMNVSTLELGDSALYLCATKPSGISRETQYFGPGTRLLVL.